This T cell receptor beta chain was profiled in a study of shared clonotypes between healthy human individuals. CD45RO-negative, CCR7-selected cells formed the naive CD8 fraction, which excluded terminally differentiated effector memory CD45RA+ cells. Sequenced by immunoSEQ multiplex PCR; TCRdb stores in-frame clones only, minus some. The table includes 2 million to 2.5 million clones, approximately 95% detected once. Notes on the study in general: What naive subsets generally showed was a larger estimated richness than memory subsets showed.

Points on this clone: Its antigen is still unknown.

Unmatched junction bases numbered 4, after V lost 6 bases and J lost 6 bases. The CDR3 runs to 15 residues. Germline V gene sequence: CDR1 SNHLY, CDR2 FYNNEI. Source material: naive CD8+ T cells sorted from blood. The source of this sequence is a man younger than 35 in good health. This chain connects TRBV2 to TRBJ2-1; 14 bases fit TRBD2. CDR3 in amino acids: CASSDGTSGSNEQFF. CDR3 sequence (DNA): TGTGCCAGCAGCGACGGGACTAGCGGGAGCAATGAGCAGTTCTTC.